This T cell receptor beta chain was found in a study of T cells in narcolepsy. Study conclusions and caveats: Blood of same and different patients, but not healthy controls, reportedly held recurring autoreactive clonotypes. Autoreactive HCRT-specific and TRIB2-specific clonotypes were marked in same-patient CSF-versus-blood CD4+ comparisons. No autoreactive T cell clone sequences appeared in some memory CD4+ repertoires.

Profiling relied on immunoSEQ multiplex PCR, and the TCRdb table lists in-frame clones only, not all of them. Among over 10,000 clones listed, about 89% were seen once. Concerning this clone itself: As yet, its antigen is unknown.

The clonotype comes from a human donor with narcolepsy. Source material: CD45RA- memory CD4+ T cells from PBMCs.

CDR3 nucleotide sequence: TGTGCCAGCAGTTACGCCGGGACAGGGGGCAGGGAGACCCAGTACTTC. As protein: CASSYAGTGGRETQYF. The chain is built from TRBV6-5 and TRBJ2-5; 12 positions match TRBD1. The V segment lost 2 bases and the J segment 5 bases; nucleotides outside the gene matches: 6. Germline CDR1 MNHEY, CDR2 SVGAGI. The CDR3 has 16 amino acids.